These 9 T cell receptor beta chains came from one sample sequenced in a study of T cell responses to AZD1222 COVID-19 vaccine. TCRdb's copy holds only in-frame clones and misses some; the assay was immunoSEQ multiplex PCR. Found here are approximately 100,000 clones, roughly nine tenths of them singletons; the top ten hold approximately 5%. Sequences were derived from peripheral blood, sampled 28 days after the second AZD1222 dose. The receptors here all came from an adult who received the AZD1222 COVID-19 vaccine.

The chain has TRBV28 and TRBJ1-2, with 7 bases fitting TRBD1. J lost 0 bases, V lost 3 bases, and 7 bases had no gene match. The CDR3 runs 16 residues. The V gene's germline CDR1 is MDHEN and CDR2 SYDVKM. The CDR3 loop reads CASSFNRDSTNYGYTF. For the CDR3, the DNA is TGTGCCAGCAGTTTTAACCGGGACAGTACTAACTATGGCTACACCTTC.

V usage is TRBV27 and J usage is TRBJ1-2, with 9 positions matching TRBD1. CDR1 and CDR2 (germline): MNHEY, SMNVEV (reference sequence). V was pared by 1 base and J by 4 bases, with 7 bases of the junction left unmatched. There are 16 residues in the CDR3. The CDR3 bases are TGTGCCAGCAGTTTATTAGGACAGGGGCCTTCCTATGGCTACACCTTC. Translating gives CASSLLGQGPSYGYTF.

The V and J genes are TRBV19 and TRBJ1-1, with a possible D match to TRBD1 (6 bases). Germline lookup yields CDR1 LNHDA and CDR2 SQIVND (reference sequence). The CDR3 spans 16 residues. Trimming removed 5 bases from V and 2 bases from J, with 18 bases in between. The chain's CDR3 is CASSPRTGLLNTEAFF. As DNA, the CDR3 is TGTGCCAGTAGTCCACGAACAGGGCTTCTTAACACTGAAGCTTTCTTT.

The CDR3: CASSLGLINEQFF. In DNA, the CDR3 is TGTGCCAGCAGCTTAGGGCTTATCAATGAGCAGTTCTTC. The rearrangement uses TRBV11-2 and TRBJ2-1; D remains ambiguous. The V and J ends lost 1 base and 6 bases respectively, with 7 bases between them. The CDR3 totals 13 residues. Germline CDR1 reads SGHAT; CDR2 reads FQNNGV.

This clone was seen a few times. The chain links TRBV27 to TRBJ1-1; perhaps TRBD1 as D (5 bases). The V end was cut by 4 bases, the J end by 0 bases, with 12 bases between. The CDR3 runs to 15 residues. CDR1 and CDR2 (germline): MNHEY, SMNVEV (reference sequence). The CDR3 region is CASSWGLPMNTEAFF. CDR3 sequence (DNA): TGTGCCAGCAGTTGGGGACTGCCCATGAACACTGAAGCTTTCTTT.

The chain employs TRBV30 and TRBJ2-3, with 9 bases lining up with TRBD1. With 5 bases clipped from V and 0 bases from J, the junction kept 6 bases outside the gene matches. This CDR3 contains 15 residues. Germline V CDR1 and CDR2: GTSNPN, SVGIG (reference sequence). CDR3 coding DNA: TGTGCCTGGGCCCGGACAGGGGTTAGCACAGATACGCAGTATTTT. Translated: CAWARTGVSTDTQYF.

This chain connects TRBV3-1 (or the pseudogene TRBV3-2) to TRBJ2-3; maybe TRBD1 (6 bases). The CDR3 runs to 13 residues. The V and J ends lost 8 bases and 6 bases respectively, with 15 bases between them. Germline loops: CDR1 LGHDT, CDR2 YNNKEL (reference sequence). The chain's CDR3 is CASGETGRDTQYF. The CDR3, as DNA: TGTGCCAGCGGAGAGACAGGCCGTGATACGCAGTATTTT.

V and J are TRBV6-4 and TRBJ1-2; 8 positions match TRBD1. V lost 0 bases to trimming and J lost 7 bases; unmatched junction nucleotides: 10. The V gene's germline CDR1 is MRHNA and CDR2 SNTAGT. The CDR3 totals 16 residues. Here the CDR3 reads CASSDSSFRGRGGYTF. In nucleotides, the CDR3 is TGTGCCAGCAGTGACTCGAGCTTCAGGGGGCGAGGTGGCTACACCTTC.

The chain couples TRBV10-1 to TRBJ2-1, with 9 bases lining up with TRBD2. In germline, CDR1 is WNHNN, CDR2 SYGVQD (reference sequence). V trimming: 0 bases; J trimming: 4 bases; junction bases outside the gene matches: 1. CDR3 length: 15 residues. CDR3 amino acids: CASSESAGGYNEQFF. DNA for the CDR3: TGCGCCAGCAGTGAGTCGGCGGGGGGGTACAATGAGCAGTTCTTC.